Listed here are 20 T cell receptor beta chains from one sample, sequenced in a study of T-cell reconstitution after alpha-beta-depleted transplantation in children. Unique molecular identifiers were incorporated when the TCRbeta library was constructed. Via MiXCR, TCRdb re-called the PCR reads, giving one row per CDR3 protein. The sample carries some 550,000 distinct CDR3 sequences, 23% recorded once. The specimen comprised PBMCs, mostly from graft donor cells, sampled 360 days after TCRalphabeta/CD19-depleted stem cell transplant. The source is a boy less than two years old who had a stem cell transplant for acute myeloid leukemia, so the T cells may come from the graft donor.

The sample holds many counts of this clonotype. The genes are TRBV18 and TRBJ2-6, with no clear D. There are 14 residues in the CDR3. CDR1 is KGHSH, CDR2 LQKENI, per germline. Trimming shortened V by 3 bases and J by 4 bases, and 7 bases separated the two germline ends. CDR3 protein: CASSPGRGANVLTF. CDR3 bases: TGTGCCAGCTCACCGGGTAGGGGGGCCAACGTCCTGACTTTC. Combining the CDR3 with reference TRBV18 and TRBJ2-6 gives the whole variable domain NAGVMQNPRHLVRRRGQEARLRCSPMKGHSHVYWYRQLPEEGLKFMVYLQKENIIDESGMPKERFSAEFPKEGPSILRIQQVVRGDSAAYFCASSPGRGANVLTFGAGSRLTVL.

This clonotype was seen only a few times. The V gene is TRBV6-1, the J gene TRBJ1-3; D not certain. Between the trimmed V and J ends, which lost 6 bases and 4 bases, there was a span of 16 bases. The CDR3 is 15 amino acids. The germline gives CDR1 MNHNS, CDR2 SASEGT. The CDR3 nucleotides read TGTGCCAGCAGCCTAACAAAACGACCGGGAAACACCATATATTTT. Translation: CASSLTKRPGNTIYF.

This clonotype has ten or more counts. The genes are TRBV5-1 and TRBJ1-1; no clear D gene. The ends were cut back, 0 bases at V and 4 bases at J, with 16 bases in the middle. This CDR3 comprises 16 residues. Germline CDR1 reads SGHRS; CDR2 reads YFSETQ. The CDR3 DNA reads TGCGCCAGCAGCTTGGGGGGTGACGGATGGGGCACTGAAGCTTTCTTT. Translation: CASSLGGDGWGTEAFF.

The chain carries TRBV5-1 and TRBJ2-5; no clear D. V was pared by 2 bases and J by 1 base, with 9 bases between. Germline V gives CDR1 SGHRS, CDR2 YFSETQ. This CDR3 has 14 amino acids. In nucleotides, the CDR3 is TGCGCCAGCAGCTTCGGGCAGATCCAAGAGACCCAGTACTTC. This sequence encodes CASSFGQIQETQYF.

This clonotype was counted only a few times. This sequence joins TRBV27 and TRBJ2-2; D is undetermined. This CDR3 contains 12 residues. CDR1 is MNHEY, CDR2 SMNVEV, per germline (reference sequence). The V and J ends lost 5 bases and 8 bases respectively, with 9 bases between them. The DNA of the CDR3 is TGTGCCAGCAGTCACCCGCGGGGGGAGCTGTTTTTT. As protein: CASSHPRGELFF.

The rearrangement joins TRBV11-2 to TRBJ2-1; weak D call: TRBD2 (6 bases). CDR1 and CDR2 (germline): SGHAT, FQNNGV. V dropped 0 bases and J dropped 9 bases, with 15 bases sitting between them. The CDR3 has 15 amino acids. The CDR3 region has the DNA TGTGCCAGCAGCTTAGATACGGTGGGGGGAGGTGAGCAGTTCTTC. Its protein product is CASSLDTVGGGEQFF.

The rearrangement links TRBV7-9 to TRBJ2-7; TRBD1 agrees at 10 bases. There are 17 residues in the CDR3. Germline CDR1 and CDR2: SEHNR and FQNEAQ (reference sequence). V trimming: 4 bases; J trimming: 5 bases; junction bases outside the gene matches: 14. The CDR3 bases are TGTGCCAGCAGCTCAAATCTTCCGGGACAGGGGACCCACGAGCAGTACTTC. Amino acid sequence: CASSSNLPGQGTHEQYF.

There are many counts of this clonotype. The V gene is TRBV15, the J gene TRBJ1-4; D might be TRBD1 (6 bases). Germline loops: CDR1 LNHNV, CDR2 YYDKDF (reference sequence). The CDR3 sequence is 15 residues long. V lost 0 bases and J 4 bases, leaving 9 bases between the germline ends. In nucleotides, the CDR3 is TGTGCCACCAGCAGAGAGACAGGAGTTAATGAAAAACTGTTTTTT. Protein sequence: CATSRETGVNEKLFF.

This clonotype was counted many times. V usage is TRBV4-2 and J usage is TRBJ2-4; the D gene is possibly TRBD1 (5 bases). The V end was cut by 0 bases, the J end by 7 bases, with 19 bases between. The V gene's germline CDR1 is LGHNA and CDR2 YNFKEQ. This CDR3 comprises 17 residues. This CDR3 reads CASSQEMVGSKGNIQYF. The CDR3 DNA reads TGTGCCAGCAGCCAAGAGATGGTGGGGTCCAAGGGGAACATTCAGTACTTC.

This clonotype was counted between two and nine times. The chain recombines TRBV5-1 with TRBJ2-7; unclear D gene. V dropped 2 bases and J dropped 6 bases, with 12 bases sitting between them. CDR1 SGHRS and CDR2 YFSETQ come from the germline V gene. This CDR3 has 13 residues. DNA of the CDR3: TGCGCCAGCAGCTTCGGGCAATCGCGCGAGCAGTACTTC. Translation gives CASSFGQSREQYF.

The V and J genes are TRBV3-1 and TRBJ1-6; D gene ambiguous. Germline V gives CDR1 LGHDT, CDR2 YNNKEL (reference sequence). The CDR3 runs 16 residues. With 1 base removed from V and 8 bases from J, the gap between germline ends came to 15 bases. CDR3 sequence reads: CASSQGAGSRDSPLHF. The CDR3 nucleotides read TGTGCCAGCAGCCAAGGAGCGGGGAGTCGAGATTCACCCCTCCACTTT.

This clonotype was counted a few times. The V call is TRBV18, the J call TRBJ1-1, with D unresolved. Trimming left V 3 bases short and J 10 bases short, with 15 bases between. CDR3 length equals 13 residues. The germline CDR1 and CDR2 sequences are KGHSH and LQKENI. Written as DNA, the CDR3 is TGTGCCAGCTCACCGTATCCCCACCCCGGAGCTTTCTTT. It translates to CASSPYPHPGAFF. The full variable domain, its missing parts supplied by reference TRBV18 and TRBJ1-1, is NAGVMQNPRHLVRRRGQEARLRCSPMKGHSHVYWYRQLPEEGLKFMVYLQKENIIDESGMPKERFSAEFPKEGPSILRIQQVVRGDSAAYFCASSPYPHPGAFFGQGTRLTVV.

There are many counts of this clonotype. The chain employs TRBV20-1 and TRBJ2-1; D remains ambiguous. The V end lost 1 base, the J end lost 0 bases, and 19 bases lay between the germline ends. Per the germline V gene, CDR1 is DFQATT and CDR2 is SNEGSKA (reference sequence). The CDR3 is made up of 18 amino acids. CDR3 region: CSARAPVGLGYSYNEQFF. The CDR3 DNA sequence: TGCAGTGCTAGAGCCCCCGTCGGGCTCGGATACTCCTACAATGAGCAGTTCTTC.

This chain joins TRBV12-3 or TRBV12-4 and TRBJ2-1; the match to TRBD1 covers 10 bases. The J segment lost 7 bases and the V segment lost 7 bases, leaving 7 bases of the junction unmatched. This CDR3 has 14 residues. Written as DNA, the CDR3 is TGTGCCAGCACCACGGGACAGGGGAGGAATGAGCAGTTCTTC. Translated: CASTTGQGRNEQFF.

The V and J genes are TRBV20-1 and TRBJ2-4; 7 bases are a match to TRBD1. The junction had 10 bases not matched to a gene; V was cut back by 6 bases and J by 8 bases. The CDR3 is 13 amino acids. Germline V lookup: CDR1 DFQATT, CDR2 SNEGSKA (reference sequence). This CDR3 is CSARQGWKDIQYF. The CDR3 DNA follows: TGCAGTGCCAGACAGGGATGGAAGGACATTCAGTACTTC.

A word on this clonotype: A read error is possible here, since a much larger clone lies one base away. The chain joins TRBV5-1 to TRBJ1-2; a possible D gene is TRBD1 (5 bases). This CDR3 spans 15 amino acids. V lost 0 bases, J lost 13 bases, and 22 bases lay in between. Germline CDR1 and CDR2: SGHRS and YFSETQ. CDR3 sequence (DNA): TGCGCCAGCAGCTTGGGCGGACGGTCCCCGGGGGACTGCACCTTC. This translates into CASSLGGRSPGDCTF. Filled out from reference TRBV5-1 and TRBJ1-2, the complete variable domain reads KAGVTQTPRYLIKTRGQQVTLSCSPISGHRSVSWYQQTPGQGLQFLFEYFSETQRNKGNFPGRFSGRQFSNSRSEMNVSTLELGDSALYLCASSLGGRSPGDCTFGSGTRLTVV.

This chain uses TRBV7-6 with TRBJ2-1; the match to TRBD2 covers 7 bases. The trim removed 2 bases at V and 5 bases at J, leaving 6 bases unmatched. This CDR3 is built from 15 residues. In germline, CDR1 is SGHVS, CDR2 FNYEAQ. The CDR3 DNA follows: TGTGCCAGCAGCTTAAAACTGGCGGGGGACAATGAGCAGTTCTTC. Protein sequence: CASSLKLAGDNEQFF.

This clonotype has only one observation. The chain has TRBV6-5 and TRBJ1-2; D ambiguous. The CDR3 is 15 residues long. CDR1 and CDR2 (germline): MNHEY, SVGAGI. Trimming shortened V by 0 bases and J by 8 bases, and 16 bases separated the two germline ends. This CDR3 reads CASSYSNRETGGYTF. The CDR3, as DNA: TGTGCCAGCAGTTACTCGAATCGGGAAACTGGCGGCTACACCTTC.

The chain has TRBV6-5 and TRBJ2-7; D uncertain. V was trimmed by 5 bases and J by 5 bases, leaving 10 bases between them. Germline CDR1 reads MNHEY; CDR2 reads SVGAGI. The CDR3 spans 12 residues. CDR3 in DNA: TGTGCCAGCAGTCGGACCCCCAACGAGCAGTACTTC. Residues: CASSRTPNEQYF.

This chain connects TRBV6-1 to TRBJ2-1; TRBD1 agrees at 10 bases. This CDR3 comprises 15 residues. The V and J ends lost 5 bases and 7 bases, in that order; junction bases with no gene match: 8. CDR1 and CDR2 from the germline V gene are MNHNS and SASEGT. The CDR3 region has the DNA TGTGCCAGCAGTCGCGACAGGGGGCGGCCGAATGAGCAGTTCTTC. Protein: CASSRDRGRPNEQFF.